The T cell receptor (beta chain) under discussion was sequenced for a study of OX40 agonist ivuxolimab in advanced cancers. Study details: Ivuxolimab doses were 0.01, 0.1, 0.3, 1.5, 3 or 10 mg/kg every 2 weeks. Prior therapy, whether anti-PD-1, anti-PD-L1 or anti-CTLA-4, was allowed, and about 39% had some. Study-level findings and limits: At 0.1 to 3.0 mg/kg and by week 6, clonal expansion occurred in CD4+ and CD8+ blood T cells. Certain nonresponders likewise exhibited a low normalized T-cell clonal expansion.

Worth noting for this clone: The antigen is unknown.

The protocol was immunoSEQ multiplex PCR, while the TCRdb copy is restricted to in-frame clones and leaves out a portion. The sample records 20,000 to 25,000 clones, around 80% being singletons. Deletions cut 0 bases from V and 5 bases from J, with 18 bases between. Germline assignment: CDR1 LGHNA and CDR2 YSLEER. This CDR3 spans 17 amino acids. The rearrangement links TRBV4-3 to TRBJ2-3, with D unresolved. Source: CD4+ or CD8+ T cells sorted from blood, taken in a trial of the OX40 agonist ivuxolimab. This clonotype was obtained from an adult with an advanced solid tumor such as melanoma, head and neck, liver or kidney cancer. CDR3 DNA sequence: TGCGCCAGCAGCCAAGAGCCTCCCGTCTCTCGTGGAGATACGCAGTATTTT. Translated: CASSQEPPVSRGDTQYF.